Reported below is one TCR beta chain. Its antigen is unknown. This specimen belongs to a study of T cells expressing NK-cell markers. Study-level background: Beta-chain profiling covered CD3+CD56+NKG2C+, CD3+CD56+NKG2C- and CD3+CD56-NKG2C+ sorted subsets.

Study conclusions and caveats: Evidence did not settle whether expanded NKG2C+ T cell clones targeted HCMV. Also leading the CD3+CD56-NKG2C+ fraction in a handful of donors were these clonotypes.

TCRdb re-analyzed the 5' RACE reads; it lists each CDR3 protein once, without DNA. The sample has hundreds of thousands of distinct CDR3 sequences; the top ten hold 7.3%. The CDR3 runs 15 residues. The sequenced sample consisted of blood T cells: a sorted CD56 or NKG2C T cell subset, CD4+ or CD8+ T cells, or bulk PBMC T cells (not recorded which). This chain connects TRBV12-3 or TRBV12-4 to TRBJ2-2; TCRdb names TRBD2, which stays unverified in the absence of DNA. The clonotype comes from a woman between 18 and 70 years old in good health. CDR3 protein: CASSSTSGSAGELFF.